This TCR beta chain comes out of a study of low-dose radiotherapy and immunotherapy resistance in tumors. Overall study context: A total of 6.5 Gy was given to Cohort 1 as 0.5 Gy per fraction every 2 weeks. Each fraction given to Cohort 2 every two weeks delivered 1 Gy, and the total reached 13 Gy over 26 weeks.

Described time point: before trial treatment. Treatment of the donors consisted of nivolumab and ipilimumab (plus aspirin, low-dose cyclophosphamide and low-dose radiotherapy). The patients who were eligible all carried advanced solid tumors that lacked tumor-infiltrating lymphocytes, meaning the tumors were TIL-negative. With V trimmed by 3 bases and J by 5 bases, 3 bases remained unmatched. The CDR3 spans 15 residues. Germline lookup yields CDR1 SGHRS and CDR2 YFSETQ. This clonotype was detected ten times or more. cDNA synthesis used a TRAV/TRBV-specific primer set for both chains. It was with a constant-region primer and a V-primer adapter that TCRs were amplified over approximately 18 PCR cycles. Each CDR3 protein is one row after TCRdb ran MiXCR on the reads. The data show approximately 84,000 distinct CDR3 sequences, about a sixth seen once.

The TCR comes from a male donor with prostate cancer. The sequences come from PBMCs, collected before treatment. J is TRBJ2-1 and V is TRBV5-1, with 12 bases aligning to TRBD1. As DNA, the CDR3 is TGCGCCAGCAGCTCGGGACAGGGGGCCCACAATGAGCAGTTCTTC. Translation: CASSSGQGAHNEQFF.